This T cell receptor (beta chain) is from a study of blood T cells in healthy people across ages. Germline V gives CDR1 MDHEN, CDR2 SYDVKM. The CDR3 sequence is 19 residues long. Regarding this clonotype: What it binds is not known.

Study-wide findings and caveats: Among T cells, TCR beta diversity per million cells dropped roughly linearly as age rose.

Primed by a sample-barcoded 5' primer and a J-beta primer mix, a second PCR proceeded for 7 to 11 cycles. One entry per CDR3 protein results from TCRdb running MiXCR on the 5' RACE reads. The data show 380,000 or so distinct CDR3 sequences, about 52% seen once. Sequences were obtained from blood. V is TRBV28 and J is TRBJ2-1; the match to TRBD2 covers 7 bases. The DNA end is more similar to TRBJ2-7, so the J call may be wrong. This receptor was taken from a man between 60 and 75 years old in good health. The DNA for the CDR3 is TGTGCCAGCAGTCCCTGGGACTACAAGCGAGGTAGCTCCTACAATGAGCAGTACTTC. Its protein is CASSPWDYKRGSSYNEQYF.